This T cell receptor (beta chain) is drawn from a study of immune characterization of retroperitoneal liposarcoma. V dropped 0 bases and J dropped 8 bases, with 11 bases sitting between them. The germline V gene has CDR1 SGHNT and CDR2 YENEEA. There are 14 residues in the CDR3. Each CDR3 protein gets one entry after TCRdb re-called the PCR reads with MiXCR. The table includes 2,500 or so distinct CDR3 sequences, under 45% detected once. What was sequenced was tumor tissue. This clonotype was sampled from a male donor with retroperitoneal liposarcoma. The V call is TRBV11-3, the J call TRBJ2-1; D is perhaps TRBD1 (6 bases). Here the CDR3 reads CASSLETGLHEQFF. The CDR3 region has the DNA TGTGCCAGCAGCTTAGAAACAGGGCTTCATGAGCAGTTCTTC.